These 20 T cell receptor beta chains originate from one sample sequenced in a study of PD-1 blockade in classical Hodgkin lymphoma. Only in-frame clones appear in the TCRdb table, and some are missing; sequencing was by immunoSEQ multiplex PCR. Among approximately 20,000 clones listed, over 70% were seen once. Each patient relapsed following autologous stem cell transplantation, and prior brentuximab vedotin exposure differed. Sequenced material: peripheral blood mononuclear cells (PBMCs), taken before the second cycle of nivolumab. The source of these receptors is a human donor with classical Hodgkin lymphoma.

The rearrangement joins TRBV6-5 to TRBJ1-1; D uncertain. There are 13 residues in the CDR3. Trimming cost V 4 bases and J 4 bases, with 10 bases left between them. Per germline, CDR1 MNHEY and CDR2 SVGAGI. CDR3 DNA: TGTGCCAGCAGTTCGGTTGGCGGCACTGAAGCTTTCTTT. Protein sequence: CASSSVGGTEAFF.

Comment on this clone: Other nucleotide sequences from this sample produce the same CDR3. The chain recombines TRBV7-9 with TRBJ2-7; D not certain. V lost 5 bases and J lost 0, with 2 bases in between. This CDR3 is built from 11 residues. From germline, CDR1 is SEHNR and CDR2 FQNEAQ (reference sequence). The CDR3 sequence is CASSPSYEQYF. The DNA of the CDR3 is TGTGCCAGCAGCCCCTCCTACGAGCAGTACTTC.

The chain employs TRBV7-9 and TRBJ2-5; 10 nucleotides align to TRBD2. The J call may be incorrect, as the DNA end agrees better with TRBJ2-7. Germline V gives CDR1 SEHNR, CDR2 FQNEAQ (reference sequence). CDR3 size: 18 residues. The CDR3 DNA reads TGTGCCAGCAGCGTCAAAGGACTAGCGGCAATCCTCCCCTACGAGCAGTACTTC. The encoded protein is CASSVKGLAAILPYEQYF.

The chain has TRBV18 and TRBJ2-1, with 13 bases matching TRBD2. The CDR3 length is 17 residues. Germline V CDR1 and CDR2: KGHSH, LQKENI. Unmatched junction bases numbered 7, after V lost 0 bases and J lost 8 bases. The DNA of the CDR3 is TGTGCCAGCTCACCACCCCCGGGACTAGCGGGAACCGATGAGCAGTTCTTC. Translated, it gives CASSPPPGLAGTDEQFF.

This sequence joins TRBV10-3 and TRBJ2-7, with D possibly being TRBD2 (6 bases). The V end lost 2 bases, the J end lost 5 bases, and 16 bases lay between the germline ends. Germline CDR1 is ENHRY and CDR2 is SYGVKD. This CDR3 has 15 residues. The CDR3 reads CAISEPRGRYHEQYF. The CDR3 nucleotides read TGTGCCATCAGTGAGCCGCGAGGGAGGTACCACGAGCAGTACTTC.

The chain links TRBV7-2 to TRBJ2-7; D is unresolved. The length of the CDR3 is 17 residues. V was pared by 1 base and J by 2 bases, with 18 bases between. Germline CDR1 is SGHTA and CDR2 is FQGNSA. This chain's CDR3 is CASSLDPPHWLTYEQYF. The CDR3 DNA reads as TGTGCCAGCAGCTTAGACCCCCCCCATTGGCTAACCTACGAGCAGTACTTC. Filled out from reference TRBV7-2 and TRBJ2-7, the complete variable domain reads GAGVSQSPSNKVTEKGKDVELRCDPISGHTALYWYRQSLGQGLEFLIYFQGNSAPDKSGLPSDRFSAERTGGSVSTLTIQRTQQEDSAVYLCASSLDPPHWLTYEQYFGPGTRLTVT.

V is TRBV9 and J is TRBJ2-3, with D unresolved. Germline V gene sequence: CDR1 SGDLS, CDR2 YYNGEE. The ends were cut back, 0 bases at V and 3 bases at J, with 5 bases in the middle. CDR3 length: 13 amino acids. The CDR3 loop reads CASSVAGTDTQYF. The CDR3 region has the DNA TGTGCCAGCAGCGTAGCTGGGACAGATACGCAGTATTTT.

V usage is TRBV30 and J usage is TRBJ2-1, with TRBD2 identical over 8 bases. This CDR3 comprises 14 residues. Germline V gene lookup returns CDR1 GTSNPN and CDR2 SVGIG (reference sequence). V gave up 5 bases and J gave up 6 bases; unmatched junction bases: 9. The CDR3 region is CAWEGGLGRNEQFF. CDR3 in DNA: TGTGCCTGGGAGGGGGGACTAGGGCGCAATGAGCAGTTCTTC.

The chain carries TRBV6-1 and TRBJ2-1, with 8 positions matching TRBD2. The germline V gene has CDR1 MNHNS and CDR2 SASEGT. This CDR3 has 12 residues. V lost 5 bases to trimming and J lost 12 bases; unmatched junction nucleotides: 6. The DNA of the CDR3 is TGTGCCAGCAGTCTATCTGCGGGAGGGCAGTTCTTC. Its translation is CASSLSAGGQFF.

This sequence joins TRBV9 and TRBJ1-6; tentatively, D is TRBD1 (6 bases). CDR1 is SGDLS and CDR2 is YYNGEE in the germline V gene. There are 15 residues in the CDR3. Trimming removed 0 bases at V and 5 bases at J, with 9 bases between. The CDR3 coding sequence is TGTGCCAGCAGCGTAGATCCAGGGGATAATTCACCCCTCCACTTT. It encodes CASSVDPGDNSPLHF.

This CDR3 reads CASTGGPNNEQFF. Here the CDR3 DNA reads TGTGCCAGCACGGGGGGGCCTAACAATGAGCAGTTCTTC. J is TRBJ2-1 and V is TRBV27; 8 bases map to TRBD2. J lost 5 bases, V lost 7 bases, and 4 bases had no gene match. The germline V gene has CDR1 MNHEY and CDR2 SMNVEV (reference sequence). CDR3 length: 13 amino acids.

The V call is TRBV11-2, the J call TRBJ1-2; D perhaps matches TRBD1 (5 bases). The V and J ends lost 0 bases and 7 bases respectively, with 9 bases between them. Germline CDR1 reads SGHAT; CDR2 reads FQNNGV. The CDR3 loop spans 13 amino acids. In DNA, the CDR3 is TGTGCCAGCAGCTTAGAGAGGGGACTTGGCTACACCTTC. Translation gives CASSLERGLGYTF.

The chain carries TRBV2 and TRBJ1-2; D unclear. The length of the CDR3 is 12 residues. V was shortened by 7 bases and J by 4 bases, with 10 bases between the two germline ends. Germline loops: CDR1 SNHLY, CDR2 FYNNEI. The chain's CDR3 is CASTRLGYGYTF. As DNA, the CDR3 is TGTGCCAGCACGCGGCTAGGCTATGGCTACACCTTC.

The chain carries TRBV27 and TRBJ2-1; D gene ambiguous. The CDR3 spans 13 residues. Trimming removed 3 bases from V and 3 bases from J, with 6 bases in between. Germline assignment: CDR1 MNHEY and CDR2 SMNVEV (reference sequence). The CDR3 nucleotides read TGTGCCAGCAGTTTGGACGGCTACAATGAGCAGTTCTTC. Translated, it gives CASSLDGYNEQFF.

J is TRBJ1-1 and V is TRBV10-3; 7 positions agree with TRBD1. Per germline, CDR1 ENHRY and CDR2 SYGVKD. The CDR3 runs to 13 residues. Trimming cost V 10 bases and J 0 bases; bases outside gene matches: 5. CDR3 coding DNA: TGTGCCACCTCGACAGGGTTGAACACTGAAGCTTTCTTT. Amino acids: CATSTGLNTEAFF.

This rearrangement joins TRBV7-2 to TRBJ2-7; D possibly corresponds to TRBD2 (5 bases). V lost 2 bases and J 1 base, leaving 12 bases between the germline ends. From germline, CDR1 is SGHTA and CDR2 FQGNSA. This CDR3 is 15 amino acids long. In DNA form, the CDR3 reads TGTGCCAGCAGCTTATGGCGGGCACCGTCCTACGAGCAGTACTTC. It translates to CASSLWRAPSYEQYF.

The gene calls are TRBV6-5 and TRBJ2-1, with 9 bases matching TRBD2. From germline, CDR1 is MNHEY and CDR2 SVGAGI. CDR3 length equals 16 residues. Trimming at V came to 0 bases and at J to 5 bases, leaving 5 bases not matched to a gene. CDR3 amino acids: CASSYSGLAPNNEQFF. In DNA, the CDR3 is TGTGCCAGCAGTTACTCAGGACTAGCGCCTAACAATGAGCAGTTCTTC.

The V and J genes are TRBV6-1 and TRBJ1-5; D not certain. V lost 0 bases and J lost 6, with 3 bases in between. Germline-derived CDR1 and CDR2 are MNHNS and SASEGT. This CDR3 contains 12 residues. The CDR3 spells CASSEATQPQHF. CDR3 DNA sequence: TGTGCCAGCAGTGAAGCTACTCAGCCCCAGCATTTT.

This clone was counted a few times. The gene calls are TRBV28 and TRBJ1-5; 10 positions agree with TRBD1. CDR3 size: 15 residues. V lost 5 bases and J lost 9; bases outside the gene matches: 10. Per the germline V gene, CDR1 is MDHEN and CDR2 is SYDVKM. The CDR3 loop is CASSRSGTGVMPQHF. CDR3 nucleotide sequence: TGTGCCAGCAGTCGATCCGGGACAGGGGTTATGCCCCAGCATTTT.

The chain has TRBV18 and TRBJ2-1, with 9 positions matching TRBD2. The CDR3 consists of 15 residues. Germline V gene lookup returns CDR1 KGHSH and CDR2 LQKENI. Trimming removed 3 bases from V and 4 bases from J; junction bases left unmatched: 4. The CDR3 DNA reads TGTGCCAGCTCACCGAGACTAGCGGATTACAATGAGCAGTTCTTC. Its protein is CASSPRLADYNEQFF.